This T cell receptor (beta chain) was documented in a study of vaccination and CD4 T cells after COVID-19. Study overall: Overlapping SARS-CoV-2, HCoV-NL63, HCoV-OC43 and HCoV-229E spike peptides stimulated the cells. Study results and limitations: Detection of a median around 83% of reactive clones in convalescent patients was confined to the period after vaccination. Spike mono-reactivity was shown by 304 of 307 vaccine-specific clones in convalescent patients.

With the Oncomine TCR Beta short-read assay, DNA from cultured CD4+ T cells was sequenced. Investigators obtained genomic DNA by extraction from cultured CD4+ T cells. TCRdb used MiXCR to reprocess the PCR reads, holding one entry per CDR3 protein. The repertoire holds over 15,000 distinct CDR3 sequences, with 30% to 40% as singletons. Of note for this clonotype: Its antigen is not known. A read error may produce the germline difference seen at one junction end.

The treatment denotes: approximately 11-day PBMC culture with coronavirus spike peptide pools or control peptides (ViraFEST assay). This TCR was sampled from a human donor who had recovered from COVID-19. Sequenced material: CD4+ T cells from blood, cultured in vitro, taken before SARS-CoV-2 vaccination.

DNA of the CDR3: TGTGCCAGCAGCTCCTTGGAAGGTGGATACACTGGAGCTTTCTTT. Its translation is CASSSLEGGYTGAFF. The gene calls are TRBV7-2 and TRBJ1-1; D is undetermined. From germline, CDR1 is SGHTA and CDR2 FQGNSA. The CDR3 consists of 15 residues. Drawing the rest from reference TRBV7-2 and TRBJ1-1, the complete variable domain is GAGVSQSPSNKVTEKGKDVELRCDPISGHTALYWYRQSLGQGLEFLIYFQGNSAPDKSGLPSDRFSAERTGGSVSTLTIQRTQQEDSAVYLCASSSLEGGYTGAFFGQGTRLTVV.